The 19 T cell receptor beta chains below all came from one sample that was sequenced in a study of OX40 agonist ivuxolimab in advanced cancers. Generated by immunoSEQ multiplex PCR, the TCRdb table keeps only in-frame clones and is missing some. Counted here are more than 50,000 clones, 75% to 90% occurring once; the ten biggest clones make up approximately 0.62%. The input for sequencing was CD4+ or CD8+ T cells sorted from blood, taken in a trial of the OX40 agonist ivuxolimab. Receptors were obtained from an adult with an advanced solid tumor such as melanoma, head and neck, liver or kidney cancer.

The V and J genes are TRBV5-1 and TRBJ1-1; tentative D call: TRBD1 (5 bases). Trimming cost V 6 bases and J 1 base, with 10 bases left between them. Germline values: CDR1 SGHRS, CDR2 YFSETQ. The length of the CDR3 is 13 residues. Here the CDR3 DNA reads TGCGCCAGCACCGGGGACGGGAACACTGAAGCTTTCTTT. It yields the protein CASTGDGNTEAFF.

V gene TRBV18 combines with J gene TRBJ2-2; 7 bases fit TRBD1. V shed 8 bases, J shed 4 bases, and the junction held 10 bases outside the gene matches. CDR3 length equals 15 residues. CDR1 and CDR2 from the germline V gene are KGHSH and LQKENI. Written as DNA, the CDR3 is TGTGCCAGCCAGACACTGACAGGGACCACCGGGGAGCTGTTTTTT. This sequence encodes CASQTLTGTTGELFF.

By share, this clone counts as medium-sized (0.01 to 0.1%). The chain recombines TRBV7-9 with TRBJ1-2; D is ambiguous. V was trimmed by 4 bases and J by 2 bases, leaving 14 bases between them. From germline, CDR1 is SEHNR and CDR2 FQNEAQ (reference sequence). The CDR3 is made up of 15 amino acids. The CDR3 loop is CASSSRLTPNYGYTF. Here the CDR3 DNA reads TGTGCCAGCAGCTCGAGATTAACCCCAAACTATGGCTACACCTTC.

The chain carries TRBV9 and TRBJ2-5; D possibly corresponds to TRBD2 (7 bases). This CDR3 is 13 amino acids long. In germline, CDR1 is SGDLS, CDR2 YYNGEE. Trimming left V 7 bases short and J 6 bases short, with 16 bases between. The CDR3 is CASGGGGWKTQYF. The CDR3, as DNA: TGTGCCAGCGGAGGGGGGGGTTGGAAGACCCAGTACTTC. Based on the CDR3 plus reference TRBV9 and TRBJ2-5, the full variable domain is DSGVTQTPKHLITATGQRVTLRCSPRSGDLSVYWYQQSLDQGLQFLIQYYNGEERAKGNILERFSAQQFPDLHSELNLSSLELGDSALYFCASGGGGWKTQYFGPGTRLLVL.

In this sample, this clone turned up once. This chain links TRBV5-4 with TRBJ2-2; D uncertain. The CDR3 has 14 residues. The V gene lost 2 bases and the J gene lost 1 base, with 6 bases spanning the gap. Germline CDR1 and CDR2: SGHNT and YYREEE (reference sequence). CDR3 nucleotide sequence: TGTGCCAGCAGCTTTCCCGGGAACACCGGGGAGCTGTTTTTT. It translates to CASSFPGNTGELFF.

In this sample, this clone turned up a few times. The V call is TRBV10-1, the J call TRBJ1-6, with TRBD1 as a possible D gene (5 bases). The CDR3 spans 13 residues. The V gene's germline CDR1 is WNHNN and CDR2 SYGVQD (reference sequence). The V gene lost 9 bases and the J gene lost 10 bases, with 16 bases spanning the gap. In DNA, the CDR3 is TGCGCCAGTTCGGTGGGGCTCGAGTCACCCCTCCACTTT. Translation: CASSVGLESPLHF.

The CDR3 DNA reads as TGTGCCAGTAGTATCACCGGGACTACCTTAACCAAAAACATTCAGTACTTC. Protein product: CASSITGTTLTKNIQYF. The chain combines TRBV19 with TRBJ2-4, with 7 nucleotides matching TRBD2. With V trimmed by 3 bases and J by 2 bases, 10 bases remained unmatched. The CDR3 consists of 17 residues. Germline V CDR1 and CDR2: LNHDA, SQIVND (reference sequence). The full variable domain, with the rest looked up from reference TRBV19 and TRBJ2-4, is DGGITQSPKYLFRKEGQNVTLSCEQNLNHDAMYWYRQDPGQGLRLIYYSQIVNDFQKGDIAEGYSVSREKKESFPLTVTSAQKNPTAFYLCASSITGTTLTKNIQYFGAGTRLSVL.

The CDR3: CASSVPRSSGANVLTF. CDR3 DNA: TGTGCCAGCAGTGTACCCAGATCCTCTGGGGCCAACGTCCTGACTTTC. The chain carries TRBV2 and TRBJ2-6; D uncertain. The CDR3 spans 16 residues. The ends were cut back, 4 bases at V and 0 bases at J, with 10 bases in the middle. Germline V CDR1 and CDR2: SNHLY, FYNNEI.

This chain uses TRBV21-1 with TRBJ2-2; the D segment call TRBD1 is taken from the table without a DNA check. TRBV21-1 is an annotated pseudogene. This CDR3 comprises 18 residues. The DNA of the CDR3 is TGTGCCAGCAGCTCTTTCGAGGTGCAGGGGGCAAACACCGGGGAGCTGTTTTTT. It translates to CASSSFEVQGANTGELFF.

This clone was counted once. The rearrangement uses TRBV11-2 and TRBJ1-6; TRBD1 aligns across 9 bases. This CDR3 has 17 residues. CDR1 and CDR2 (germline): SGHAT, FQNNGV. Trimming cost V 6 bases and J 7 bases; bases outside gene matches: 13. In DNA, the CDR3 is TGTGCCAGCAGACCCTCAAGGGACAGGGTTGGAAATTCACCCCTCCACTTT. As protein: CASRPSRDRVGNSPLHF.

V gene TRBV11-2 combines with J gene TRBJ1-5; 7 bases match TRBD1. CDR1 and CDR2 from the germline V gene are SGHAT and FQNNGV. The ends lost 1 base at V and 1 base at J; junction bases unmatched: 4. The CDR3 covers 16 residues. CDR3 bases: TGTGCCAGCAGCTTAGGTCAGGGGGGGAGCAATCAGCCCCAGCATTTT. As protein: CASSLGQGGSNQPQHF.

The sample holds a few counts of this clone. The V and J genes are TRBV5-4 and TRBJ2-3, with D hard to call. Trimming pared 6 bases from V and 5 bases from J, leaving 13 bases between. CDR1 is SGHNT and CDR2 is YYREEE in the germline V gene (reference sequence). The CDR3 is 13 residues long. This CDR3 reads CASTQSRRDTQYF. The CDR3 region has the DNA TGTGCCAGCACCCAATCCCGGAGAGATACGCAGTATTTT.

This chain uses TRBV5-4 with TRBJ2-1; 7 bases match TRBD2. The V gene end was trimmed by 4 bases and the J gene end by 2 bases; junction bases not matched to a gene: 3. The germline V gene has CDR1 SGHNT and CDR2 YYREEE (reference sequence). This CDR3 is 14 amino acids long. The CDR3: CASSPGTTYNEQFF. The CDR3 DNA reads as TGTGCCAGCAGCCCCGGGACTACCTACAATGAGCAGTTCTTC.

This clone was seen a handful of times. This chain joins TRBV5-6 and TRBJ2-7; D is possibly TRBD1 or TRBD2 (5 bases each). V lost 0 bases and J lost 2, with 12 bases in between. The CDR3 covers 15 residues. Germline V gene lookup returns CDR1 SGHDT and CDR2 YYEEEE. CDR3 bases: TGTGCCAGCAGCTTGGATTCTGGGGGAACCTACGAGCAGTACTTC. Amino acids: CASSLDSGGTYEQYF.

This clone has a handful of counts. CDR3 bases: TGCGCCAGCAGCCAAATTGGACAGGGGAATTCACCCCTCCACTTT. This gives the protein CASSQIGQGNSPLHF. The V call is TRBV4-1, the J call TRBJ1-6, with 9 bases fitting TRBD1. Germline V CDR1 and CDR2: MGHRA, YSYEKL. V was pared by 2 bases and J by 7 bases, with 3 bases of the junction left unmatched. The CDR3 extends over 15 amino acids.

The chain uses TRBV29-1 and TRBJ1-5; 8 bases are a match to TRBD1. Germline V gives CDR1 SQVTM, CDR2 ANQGSEA. This CDR3 is 13 amino acids long. V was clipped by 5 bases and J by 4 bases; unmatched bases: 4. DNA for the CDR3: TGCAGCGTTACACAGGGGGGTAATCAGCCCCAGCATTTT. This gives the protein CSVTQGGNQPQHF.

The chain has TRBV2 and TRBJ2-7; 10 bases are a match to TRBD2. CDR1 is SNHLY and CDR2 is FYNNEI in the germline V gene. The V and J ends lost 5 bases and 4 bases, in that order; junction bases with no gene match: 11. The CDR3 is 16 amino acids. CDR3 residues: CASSPLRAGGTYEQYF. The CDR3, as DNA: TGTGCCAGCAGTCCACTCCGAGCGGGGGGGACTTACGAGCAGTACTTC. The complete variable domain, with remaining parts taken from reference TRBV2 and TRBJ2-7, reads EPEVTQTPSHQVTQMGQEVILRCVPISNHLYFYWYRQILGQKVEFLVSFYNNEISEKSEIFDDQFSVERPDGSNFTLKIRSTKLEDSAMYFCASSPLRAGGTYEQYFGPGTRLTVT.

About this clone: Other DNA sequences in the sample encode the same CDR3. The chain has TRBV19 and TRBJ1-6, with a possible D match to TRBD1 (5 bases). CDR1 and CDR2 from the germline V gene are LNHDA and SQIVND (reference sequence). This CDR3 is built from 14 residues. Trimming pared 3 bases from V and 6 bases from J, leaving 9 bases between. The CDR3 is CASSIRGGNSPLHF. CDR3 bases: TGTGCCAGTAGTATTAGGGGTGGTAATTCACCCCTCCACTTT.

This rearrangement joins TRBV6-1 to TRBJ2-7; 9 bases map to TRBD1. The germline CDR1 and CDR2 sequences are MNHNS and SASEGT. The CDR3 extends over 14 amino acids. V lost 5 bases and J lost 1; bases outside the gene matches: 3. This CDR3 is CASSRTGASYEQYF. The CDR3 DNA sequence: TGTGCCAGCAGTAGGACAGGGGCTTCCTACGAGCAGTACTTC.